A selection of T cell receptor beta chains follows, all from one sample in a study of cytomegalovirus exposure and HLA in healthy donors. Clones were read by immunoSEQ multiplex PCR, and TCRdb kept only the in-frame ones, dropping some. Seen here are some 76,000 clones, approximately 90% observed once, and the top ten hold 1.5% to 2.5%. Material for sequencing was PBMCs. The receptor set was obtained from a woman aged 30 to 39 in good health and CMV-seronegative. CDR3s include the opening cysteine and the closing phenylalanine or tryptophan. Fields, in order: V gene, clone size, J gene, D gene, CDR3 protein, CDR3 DNA. A D gene is named only where the DNA matches it firmly. Part of the rows lack a size; the others show once, few, many or a class for expanded clones.

V gene: TRBV4-1
clone size: few
J gene: TRBJ1-4
D gene: TRBD1
CDR3 protein: CASSPSGTGSEKLFF
CDR3 DNA: TGCGCCAGCAGTCCTTCCGGGACAGGATCTGAAAAACTGTTTTTT

V gene: TRBV18
clone size: .
J gene: TRBJ1-5
D gene: .
CDR3 protein: CASSPSPGGADQPQHF
CDR3 DNA: TGTGCCAGCTCACCTTCACCAGGAGGGGCGGATCAGCCCCAGCATTTT

V gene: TRBV7-9
clone size: .
J gene: TRBJ1-3
D gene: .
CDR3 protein: CASSLAGNSGNTIYF
CDR3 DNA: TGTGCCAGCAGCTTAGCCGGGAACTCTGGAAACACCATATATTTT

V gene: TRBV2
clone size: .
J gene: TRBJ2-7
D gene: .
CDR3 protein: CASSEDGEPPEQYF
CDR3 DNA: TGTGCCAGCAGTGAAGACGGGGAGCCCCCCGAGCAGTACTTC

V gene: TRBV7-2
clone size: .
J gene: TRBJ2-1
D gene: .
CDR3 protein: CASSFRRENYNEQFF
CDR3 DNA: TGTGCCAGCAGCTTCAGGCGGGAAAACTACAATGAGCAGTTCTTC

V gene: TRBV27
clone size: .
J gene: TRBJ2-1
D gene: .
CDR3 protein: CASSWLVPSSYNEQFF
CDR3 DNA: TGTGCCAGCAGTTGGTTAGTACCGAGCTCCTACAATGAGCAGTTCTTC

V gene: TRBV7-5
clone size: .
J gene: TRBJ2-3
D gene: .
CDR3 protein: CVRSPSGRTDTQYF
CDR3 DNA: TGTGTCAGAAGCCCCAGCGGGAGGACAGATACGCAGTATTTT

V gene: TRBV9
clone size: .
J gene: TRBJ2-7
D gene: .
CDR3 protein: CASSMTGSYEQYF
CDR3 DNA: TGTGCCAGCAGCATGACAGGCTCCTACGAGCAGTACTTC

V gene: TRBV5-1
clone size: .
J gene: TRBJ1-2
D gene: .
CDR3 protein: CASSSSSGVAYGYTF
CDR3 DNA: TGCGCCAGCAGCTCCTCCTCCGGGGTAGCCTATGGCTACACCTTC

V gene: TRBV7-3
clone size: few
J gene: TRBJ2-3
D gene: TRBD1
CDR3 protein: CASSSGQGLDTQYF
CDR3 DNA: TGTGCCAGCAGCTCCGGACAGGGGCTGGATACGCAGTATTTT

V gene: TRBV7-2
clone size: .
J gene: TRBJ1-4
D gene: TRBD1
CDR3 protein: CASSLAGRGLEKLFF
CDR3 DNA: TGTGCCAGCAGCTTAGCGGGCAGGGGGCTCGAAAAACTGTTTTTT

V gene: TRBV27
clone size: few
J gene: TRBJ1-5
D gene: .
CDR3 protein: CASSLRGYSNQPQHF
CDR3 DNA: TGTGCCAGCAGTTTACGGGGGTATAGCAATCAGCCCCAGCATTTT

V gene: TRBV19
clone size: few
J gene: TRBJ2-4
D gene: TRBD1
CDR3 protein: CASSNQQGAQNIQYF
CDR3 DNA: TGTGCCAGTAGTAACCAACAGGGGGCGCAAAACATTCAGTACTTC

V gene: TRBV16
clone size: few
J gene: TRBJ1-4
D gene: .
CDR3 protein: CASSQQGTNEKLFF
CDR3 DNA: TGTGCCAGCAGCCAACAGGGAACTAATGAAAAACTGTTTTTT

V gene: TRBV6-5
clone size: .
J gene: TRBJ1-1
D gene: .
CDR3 protein: CASSYKSGRRTEAFF
CDR3 DNA: TGTGCCAGCAGTTACAAATCCGGGAGGAGAACTGAAGCTTTCTTT

V gene: TRBV6-1
clone size: .
J gene: TRBJ2-7
D gene: .
CDR3 protein: CASGTTYEQYF
CDR3 DNA: TGTGCCAGCGGGACAACCTACGAGCAGTACTTC

V gene: TRBV5-1
clone size: .
J gene: TRBJ2-6
D gene: TRBD1
CDR3 protein: CASSSRTGARSGANVLTF
CDR3 DNA: TGCGCCAGCAGCAGTCGGACAGGGGCCCGCTCTGGGGCCAACGTCCTGACTTTC

V gene: TRBV10-1
clone size: .
J gene: TRBJ1-1
D gene: TRBD1
CDR3 protein: CASKRDRGTEAFF
CDR3 DNA: TGCGCCAGCAAGAGGGACAGGGGCACTGAAGCTTTCTTT

V gene: TRBV14
clone size: once
J gene: TRBJ2-5
D gene: TRBD1
CDR3 protein: CASSQGTGRRRETQYF
CDR3 DNA: TGTGCCAGCAGCCAAGGGACAGGGCGGAGGAGAGAGACCCAGTACTTC

V gene: TRBV15
clone size: .
J gene: TRBJ2-1
D gene: .
CDR3 protein: CATSRVGGDSYNEQFF
CDR3 DNA: TGTGCCACCAGCAGAGTCGGCGGGGATTCCTACAATGAGCAGTTCTTC

V gene: TRBV9
clone size: .
J gene: TRBJ2-7
D gene: .
CDR3 protein: CASSGDFDYEQYF
CDR3 DNA: TGTGCCAGCAGCGGGGACTTTGACTACGAGCAGTACTTC

V gene: TRBV4-3
clone size: once
J gene: TRBJ2-5
D gene: .
CDR3 protein: CASSQGVIGVGETQYF
CDR3 DNA: TGCGCCAGCAGCCAAGGCGTAATCGGGGTGGGAGAGACCCAGTACTTC

V gene: TRBV7-9
clone size: .
J gene: TRBJ2-1
D gene: TRBD2
CDR3 protein: CASSFFLLADNEQFF
CDR3 DNA: TGTGCCAGCAGCTTTTTTCTACTAGCGGACAATGAGCAGTTCTTC

V gene: TRBV5-1
clone size: .
J gene: TRBJ2-7
D gene: TRBD1
CDR3 protein: CASSEGGQGYEQYF
CDR3 DNA: TGCGCCAGCAGCGAGGGGGGACAGGGATACGAGCAGTACTTC

V gene: TRBV7-9
clone size: .
J gene: TRBJ2-1
D gene: TRBD2
CDR3 protein: CASSSPTSGSYNEQFF
CDR3 DNA: TGTGCCAGCAGCTCCCCGACTAGCGGGAGCTACAATGAGCAGTTCTTC

V gene: TRBV19
clone size: .
J gene: TRBJ1-1
D gene: .
CDR3 protein: CASSQTLATNTEAFF
CDR3 DNA: TGTGCCAGTAGCCAGACTCTAGCTACGAACACTGAAGCTTTCTTT

V gene: TRBV11-2
clone size: .
J gene: TRBJ2-1
D gene: TRBD2
CDR3 protein: CASSLNVRSSGSNEQFF
CDR3 DNA: TGTGCCAGCAGCCTCAACGTTCGGTCTAGCGGGAGCAATGAGCAGTTCTTC

V gene: TRBV5-6
clone size: .
J gene: TRBJ2-7
D gene: .
CDR3 protein: CASRTGISSYEQYF
CDR3 DNA: TGTGCCAGCAGGACTGGCATTAGCTCCTACGAGCAGTACTTC

V gene: TRBV7-2
clone size: .
J gene: TRBJ2-7
D gene: .
CDR3 protein: CASSLGQGTTYEQYF
CDR3 DNA: TGTGCCAGCAGCTTAGGGCAGGGGACCACCTACGAGCAGTACTTC

V gene: TRBV7-9
clone size: .
J gene: TRBJ2-7
D gene: .
CDR3 protein: CASSSRTGQHTGQYF
CDR3 DNA: TGTGCCAGCAGCTCTCGAACTGGACAGCACACGGGGCAGTACTTC

V gene: TRBV19
clone size: .
J gene: TRBJ2-5
D gene: .
CDR3 protein: CASSRDDQETQYF
CDR3 DNA: TGTGCCAGTAGCAGGGATGACCAAGAGACCCAGTACTTC

V gene: TRBV5-4
clone size: .
J gene: TRBJ2-6
D gene: TRBD1
CDR3 protein: CASSSNRGGPGANVLTF
CDR3 DNA: TGTGCCAGCAGCTCTAACAGGGGTGGGCCTGGGGCCAACGTCCTGACTTTC

V gene: TRBV6-6
clone size: .
J gene: TRBJ2-1
D gene: .
CDR3 protein: CASSVRRAGINEQFF
CDR3 DNA: TGTGCCAGCAGCGTGCGGAGGGCGGGTATTAATGAGCAGTTCTTC

V gene: TRBV19
clone size: .
J gene: TRBJ1-4
D gene: TRBD1
CDR3 protein: CASGDRHNEKLFF
CDR3 DNA: TGTGCCAGCGGGGACAGACATAATGAAAAACTGTTTTTT

V gene: TRBV2
clone size: .
J gene: TRBJ1-5
D gene: .
CDR3 protein: CASSSQGWSQHF
CDR3 DNA: TGTGCCAGCAGTTCCCAGGGATGGTCCCAGCATTTT

V gene: TRBV29-1
clone size: .
J gene: TRBJ2-3
D gene: TRBD2
CDR3 protein: CSVRTSGSSTDTQYF
CDR3 DNA: TGCAGCGTAAGGACTAGCGGGAGTAGCACAGATACGCAGTATTTT

V gene: TRBV11-2
clone size: .
J gene: TRBJ1-2
D gene: .
CDR3 protein: CASSPTGQFYGYTF
CDR3 DNA: TGTGCCAGCAGCCCCACCGGACAGTTCTATGGCTACACCTTC

V gene: TRBV5-1
clone size: .
J gene: TRBJ2-5
D gene: .
CDR3 protein: CASSLGPAGSSQETQYF
CDR3 DNA: TGCGCCAGCAGCTTGGGGCCCGCCGGTAGCAGTCAAGAGACCCAGTACTTC

V gene: TRBV27
clone size: .
J gene: TRBJ1-1
D gene: .
CDR3 protein: CASSFSVNTEAFF
CDR3 DNA: TGTGCCAGCAGTTTTTCGGTCAACACTGAAGCTTTCTTT

V gene: TRBV6-1
clone size: .
J gene: TRBJ2-3
D gene: TRBD2
CDR3 protein: CASSELAGTPTDTQYF
CDR3 DNA: TGTGCCAGCAGTGAACTAGCGGGAACCCCCACAGATACGCAGTATTTT

V gene: TRBV5-6
clone size: few
J gene: TRBJ2-7
D gene: .
CDR3 protein: CASSSILGEQYF
CDR3 DNA: TGTGCCAGCAGCTCAATCCTCGGGGAGCAGTACTTC

V gene: TRBV29-1
clone size: .
J gene: TRBJ2-1
D gene: .
CDR3 protein: CSVDRVGYNEQFF
CDR3 DNA: TGCAGCGTTGACAGGGTAGGCTACAATGAGCAGTTCTTC